This paragraph reports one T cell receptor (beta chain). The target antigen is unknown. The sample comes from a study of CD8+CD57+ T cells in acquired aplastic anemia. Only patients with CD8+CD57+ cell expansion on flow cytometry were chosen for sequencing. The template used for profiling TCR beta VDJ and CDR3 was genomic DNA. TCRdb processed the reads anew with MiXCR; each CDR3 protein has one entry. The sample lists about 150,000 distinct CDR3 sequences, 40% to 50% occurring once. Study-level results: Patients had around 28 CD8+ CDR3 sequences in common with controls (the shared set).

The receptor was isolated from a human donor with aplastic anemia. Sequencing was done on a sample of sorted CD4+, CD8+, or CD8+CD57+ T cells (not recorded which) from PBMCs.

The DNA for the CDR3 is TGTGCCATCAGTGAGTCGAAAAATGGCTACACCTTC. Protein product: CAISESKNGYTF. The chain links TRBV10-3 to TRBJ1-2; no clear D gene. The V end was cut by 0 bases, the J end by 6 bases, with 5 bases between. This CDR3 contains 12 residues. Looked up from germline, CDR1 is ENHRY and CDR2 is SYGVKD.